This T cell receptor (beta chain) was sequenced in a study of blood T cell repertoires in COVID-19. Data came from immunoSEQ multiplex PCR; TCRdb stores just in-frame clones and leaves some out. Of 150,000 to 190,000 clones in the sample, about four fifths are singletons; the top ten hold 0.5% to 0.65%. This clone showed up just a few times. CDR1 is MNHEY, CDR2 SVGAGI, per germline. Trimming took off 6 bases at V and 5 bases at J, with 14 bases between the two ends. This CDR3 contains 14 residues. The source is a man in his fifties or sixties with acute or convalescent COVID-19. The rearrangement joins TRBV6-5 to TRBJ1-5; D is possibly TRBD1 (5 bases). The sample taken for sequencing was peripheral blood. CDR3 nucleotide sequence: TGTGCCAGCAGAAGGACCCAAGGGGATCAGCCCCAGCATTTT. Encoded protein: CASRRTQGDQPQHF.